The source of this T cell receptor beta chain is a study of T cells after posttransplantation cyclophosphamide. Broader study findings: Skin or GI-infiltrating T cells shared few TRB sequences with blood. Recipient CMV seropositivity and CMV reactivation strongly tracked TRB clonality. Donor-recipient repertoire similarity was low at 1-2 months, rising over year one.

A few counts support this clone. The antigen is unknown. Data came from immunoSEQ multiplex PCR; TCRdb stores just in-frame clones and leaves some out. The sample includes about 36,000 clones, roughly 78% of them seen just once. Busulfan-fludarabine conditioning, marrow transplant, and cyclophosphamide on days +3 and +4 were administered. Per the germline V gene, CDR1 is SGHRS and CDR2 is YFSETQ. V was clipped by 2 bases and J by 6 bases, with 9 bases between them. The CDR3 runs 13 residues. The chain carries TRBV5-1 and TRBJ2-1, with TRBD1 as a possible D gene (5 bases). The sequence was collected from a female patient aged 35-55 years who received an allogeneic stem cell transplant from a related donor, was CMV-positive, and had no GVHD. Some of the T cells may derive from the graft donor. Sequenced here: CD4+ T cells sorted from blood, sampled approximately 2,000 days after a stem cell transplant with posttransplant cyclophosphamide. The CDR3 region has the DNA TGCGCCAGCAGCTTACAACAGGTCAATGAGCAGTTCTTC. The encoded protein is CASSLQQVNEQFF.